Listed below are T cell receptor beta chains from one sample, sequenced in a study of T cell responses to AZD1222 COVID-19 vaccine. Method: immunoSEQ multiplex PCR; TCRdb's copy keeps in-frame clones and lacks some. This sample yields 150,000 to 200,000 clones, of which around 90% are seen a single time; 26% belongs to the top ten. Sample: peripheral blood, taken 28 days after the second AZD1222 dose. The receptors come from an adult who received the AZD1222 COVID-19 vaccine. The CDR3 runs from the conserved cysteine through the conserved F or W. The order of the fields is V gene, J gene, clone size, D gene, CDR3 DNA, CDR3 protein. A D gene is named only where the DNA matches it firmly. Clone size appears in some rows only: once, few, many, or a class for an expanded clone.

>TRBV6-2/TRBV6-3|TRBJ2-4|.|TRBD2
TGTGCCAGCAGTTCGGCCCCGGGACTAGCGGGAGTAGGGAACATTCAGTACTTC
CASSSAPGLAGVGNIQYF
>TRBV7-3|TRBJ1-3|.|TRBD1
TGTGCCAGCAGCCCGCAAGGGACAGCTGGAAACACCATATATTTT
CASSPQGTAGNTIYF
>TRBV11-2|TRBJ2-7|.|TRBD2
TGTGCCAGCAGCGCAGGGACTAGCGGGCTAGAGGAGCAGTACTTC
CASSAGTSGLEEQYF
>TRBV7-2|TRBJ2-1|.|.
TGTGCCAGCAGCCCCCCGAGACCCCGAGGAGATGAGCAGTTCTTC
CASSPPRPRGDEQFF
>TRBV4-3|TRBJ1-2|.|TRBD1
TGCGCCAGCAGCCCAATGACAGGGGGCGGCTATGGCTACACCTTC
CASSPMTGGGYGYTF
>TRBV18|TRBJ1-2|.|TRBD1
TGTGCCAGCTCGCGGGGGACAGTGTCTAACTATGGCTACACCTTC
CASSRGTVSNYGYTF
>TRBV6-1|TRBJ2-1|.|TRBD2
TGTGCCAGCAGGGAACATAGCGGGAGATCCTACAATGAGCAGTTCTTC
CASREHSGRSYNEQFF
>TRBV5-1|TRBJ2-3|.|TRBD2
TGCGCCAGCAGCTTCGACAGAGCTAGCGGGAGGTCAGATACGCAGTATTTT
CASSFDRASGRSDTQYF
>TRBV30|TRBJ2-7|.|TRBD2
TGTGCCTGGAGTGCGAAGAGACTAGCGGGAGGGGTGACCTACGAGCAGTACTTC
CAWSAKRLAGGVTYEQYF
>TRBV2|TRBJ1-1|.|.
TGTGCCAGCAAAGCGAGGGGGGACACTGAAGCTTTCTTT
CASKARGDTEAFF
>TRBV28|TRBJ1-2|.|TRBD1
TGTGCCAGCCGGACAGGGTTCTATGGCTACACCTTC
CASRTGFYGYTF
>TRBV3-1/TRBV3-2|TRBJ1-2|.|.
TGTGCCAGCAGCCCTGCCCAGGGAGTAAACTATGGCTACACCTTC
CASSPAQGVNYGYTF
>TRBV7-9|TRBJ1-1|.|.
TGTGCCAGCAGCCCCTGGGACGGATCCTTGAACACTGAAGCTTTCTTT
CASSPWDGSLNTEAFF
>TRBV30|TRBJ2-7|few|TRBD1
TGTGCCTGGAGTGTACAGGGGTGGTTCGACGAGCAGTACTTC
CAWSVQGWFDEQYF
>TRBV23-1|TRBJ1-1|.|TRBD1
TGCGCCAGCAGTTTTACAGGGGCCGTAGACACTGAAGCTTTCTTT
CASSFTGAVDTEAFF
>TRBV19|TRBJ2-2|.|.
TGTGCCAGTAGTATGTACAGCGAGATCACCGGGGAGCTGTTTTTT
CASSMYSEITGELFF
>TRBV4-3|TRBJ2-2|.|.
TGCGCCAGCAGCCACCTGTCCACCGGGGAGCTGTTTTTT
CASSHLSTGELFF
>TRBV5-4|TRBJ2-2|.|.
TGTGCCAGCAGCTGGGACGCGCCGCTAACGAACACCGGGGAGCTGTTTTTT
CASSWDAPLTNTGELFF
>TRBV30|TRBJ2-1|.|TRBD2
TGTGCCTGGAGTGAGACTAGCGGGAGTTCCTACAATGAGCAGTTCTTC
CAWSETSGSSYNEQFF
>TRBV24-1|TRBJ2-5|once|.
TGTGCCACCAGTGATTGGGGTAGCGGTACTCAAGAGACCCAGTACTTC
CATSDWGSGTQETQYF
>TRBV7-2|TRBJ2-4|.|.
TGTGCCAGCAGCTTAGCGCGCAATACCCTAGCCAAAAACATTCAGTACTTC
CASSLARNTLAKNIQYF
>TRBV12-3/TRBV12-4|TRBJ2-5|.|.
TGTGCCAGCAGTTTACACGACGGAGAGACCCAGTACTTC
CASSLHDGETQYF
>TRBV19|TRBJ1-5|.|.
TGTGCCAGTACCCTCGGAGCGGGGGGTCAGCCCCAGCATTTT
CASTLGAGGQPQHF
>TRBV7-3|TRBJ2-1|.|TRBD2
TGTGCCAGCAGCTTCCTAGCGGGAGGATCGGGCAATGAGCAGTTCTTC
CASSFLAGGSGNEQFF
>TRBV6-1|TRBJ2-1|.|.
TGTGCCAGCAGTGAATATGGTGCCCTAGGATGGAATGAGCAGTTCTTC
CASSEYGALGWNEQFF
>TRBV25-1|TRBJ1-4|.|.
TGTGCCAGCAGACAGGGCTATGAAAAACTGTTTTTT
CASRQGYEKLFF
>TRBV18|TRBJ2-7|.|TRBD2
TGTGCCAGCTCACTTACCGGGACTAGCGGCCCTTACGAGCAGTACTTC
CASSLTGTSGPYEQYF
>TRBV6-2/TRBV6-3|TRBJ2-3|.|TRBD2
TGTGCCAGCAGTCTAGCGGACCGCACAGATACGCAGTATTTT
CASSLADRTDTQYF
>TRBV19|TRBJ2-7|.|TRBD2
TGTGCCAGTAGGCCCGGGACTAGCTATGAGCAGTACTTC
CASRPGTSYEQYF
>TRBV28|TRBJ2-7|.|.
TGTGCCAGCAGACCCAGGGATCCCCGCTACGAGCAGTACTTC
CASRPRDPRYEQYF
>TRBV28|TRBJ2-7|.|.
TGTGCCAGCAGTCCCTCTCGGGGGGCGTTCTCCTACGAGCAGTACTTC
CASSPSRGAFSYEQYF
>TRBV28|TRBJ2-7|.|TRBD2
TGTGCCAGCAGCCTTAGGACTAGCGGACTCTACGAGCAGTACTTC
CASSLRTSGLYEQYF
>TRBV11-2|TRBJ2-7|.|TRBD1
TGTGCCAGCAGCTTTCGTTCGGGACAGGATACCTACGAGCAGTACTTC
CASSFRSGQDTYEQYF
>TRBV7-4|TRBJ2-1|.|.
TGTGCCACCATAGCTGGTGGGGTGGGGTCCTACAATGAGCAGTTCTTC
CATIAGGVGSYNEQFF
>TRBV19|TRBJ2-3|.|TRBD1
TGTGCCAGTAGTATACGGACAGGGGGGACAGATACGCAGTATTTT
CASSIRTGGTDTQYF